Following are 27 T cell receptor beta chains from one sample sequenced in a study of OX40 agonist ivuxolimab in advanced cancers. Library prep was done by the immunoSEQ multiplex PCR assay. The immuneACCESS repertoire file appears here via TCRdb, limited to in-frame rearrangements. These files lack a portion of the clones; in checked studies, under half of the deficit traces to unresolved V genes, and the cause of the others is not known. Present in this sample are about 72,000 clones, 85% to 90% of which were seen just once. Roughly an eighth of the sample rests with the top ten. Sequencing used CD4+ or CD8+ T cells sorted from blood, obtained in a trial of the OX40 agonist ivuxolimab. Every receptor here comes from an adult with an advanced solid tumor such as melanoma, head and neck, liver or kidney cancer.

CDR3 nucleotide sequence: TGTGCCAGCAATCGACAAGATAACTATGGCTACACCTTC. Protein product: CASNRQDNYGYTF. The V call is TRBV25-1, the J call TRBJ1-2; D gene ambiguous. The V gene's germline CDR1 is MGHDK and CDR2 SYGVNS. Trimming stripped 7 bases from V and 1 base from J, with 10 bases between. The length of the CDR3 is 13 residues.

The chain joins TRBV7-2 to TRBJ2-7; 9 bases agree with TRBD1. The germline V gene has CDR1 SGHTA and CDR2 FQGNSA. With V trimmed by 4 bases and J by 0 bases, 7 bases remained unmatched. CDR3 length: 16 amino acids. This chain's CDR3 is CASSSADRGSSYEQYF. In DNA form, the CDR3 reads TGTGCCAGCAGCTCCGCAGACAGGGGGAGCTCCTACGAGCAGTACTTC.

The chain carries TRBV29-1 and TRBJ2-7, with TRBD2 identical over 11 bases. V lost 8 bases and J lost 5; bases outside the gene matches: 8. Germline CDR1 reads SQVTM; CDR2 reads ANQGSEA. The CDR3 extends over 13 amino acids. CDR3 amino acids: CSTLAGGSHEQYF. The DNA of the CDR3 is TGCAGCACCTTAGCGGGAGGGAGCCACGAGCAGTACTTC.

The J gene is TRBJ1-2, the V gene TRBV7-9; no reliable D call. The germline CDR1 and CDR2 sequences are SEHNR and FQNEAQ (reference sequence). This CDR3 has 15 amino acids. Trimming cost V 0 bases and J 5 bases, with 13 bases left between them. The CDR3 DNA reads TGTGCCAGCAGCTTAGCGGGGAGGGTAGGGTATGGCTACACCTTC. Amino acid sequence: CASSLAGRVGYGYTF.

The chain recombines TRBV6-6 with TRBJ2-7; D possibly corresponds to TRBD1 (6 bases). This CDR3 has 13 residues. Germline lookup yields CDR1 MNHNY and CDR2 SVGAGI (reference sequence). Deletions cut 5 bases from V and 6 bases from J, with 14 bases between. The CDR3 sequence is CASSTGHRGEQYF. The CDR3 DNA reads TGTGCCAGCAGTACGGGACACCGAGGCGAGCAGTACTTC.

CDR3 protein: CASSPWAGTIWHEQYF. The DNA for the CDR3 is TGTGCCAGTAGTCCCTGGGCCGGGACAATTTGGCACGAGCAGTACTTC. V gene TRBV19 combines with J gene TRBJ2-7, with D possibly being TRBD1 (6 bases). This CDR3 contains 16 residues. Trimming took off 5 bases at V and 5 bases at J, with 22 bases between the two ends. Per the germline V gene, CDR1 is LNHDA and CDR2 is SQIVND (reference sequence).

This clone has only a few counts. V and J are TRBV28 and TRBJ2-7; no clear D gene. CDR1 is MDHEN, CDR2 SYDVKM, per germline. V lost 3 bases and J lost 4, with 7 bases in between. The CDR3 has 12 amino acids. Here the CDR3 reads CASSFGRYEQYF. The CDR3 nucleotides are TGTGCCAGCAGTTTTGGCCGGTACGAGCAGTACTTC.

This clone has only one observation. One end of the junction does not line up with germline, which may come from a read error. The CDR3 bases are TGTGCCAGCAGCGCAGGGTTAGGAAACACCATATATTTT. Protein sequence: CASSAGLGNTIYF. The chain recombines TRBV15 with TRBJ1-3, with D perhaps TRBD1 (5 bases). In germline, CDR1 is LNHNV, CDR2 YYDKDF (reference sequence). CDR3 length equals 13 residues.

The rearrangement joins TRBV7-9 to TRBJ1-3; D call uncertain. This CDR3 contains 11 residues. Germline CDR1 and CDR2: SEHNR and FQNEAQ (reference sequence). The V and J ends lost 5 bases and 2 bases respectively, with 1 base between them. CDR3 coding DNA: TGTGCCAGCAGCCCTGGAAACACCATATATTTT. Its translation: CASSPGNTIYF.

This sequence joins TRBV5-1 and TRBJ1-5; 8 bases are shared with TRBD1. The V gene end was trimmed by 4 bases and the J gene end by 8 bases; junction bases not matched to a gene: 14. From germline, CDR1 is SGHRS and CDR2 YFSETQ. This CDR3 has 16 residues. The CDR3 coding sequence is TGCGCCAGCAGCCTGCATCGGGACAGGCCAGGGGAGCCCCAGCATTTT. This sequence encodes CASSLHRDRPGEPQHF.

This rearrangement joins TRBV11-2 to TRBJ2-5, with TRBD2 matching over 11 bases. The DNA end lines up better with TRBJ2-7; the J call may be wrong. The CDR3 extends over 17 amino acids. Germline-derived CDR1 and CDR2 are SGHAT and FQNNGV. The CDR3 sequence is CASSAVRLAGGLYEQYF. The DNA for the CDR3 is TGTGCCAGCAGCGCGGTCAGGCTAGCGGGGGGACTCTACGAGCAGTACTTC.

The gene calls are TRBV29-1 and TRBJ2-7; tentative D call: TRBD1 (5 bases). Deletions cut 6 bases from V and 5 bases from J, with 14 bases between. Germline V CDR1 and CDR2: SQVTM, ANQGSEA. This CDR3 comprises 12 residues. CDR3 sequence reads: CSVLDRWDEQYF. The CDR3 DNA follows: TGCAGCGTCCTCGACAGATGGGACGAGCAGTACTTC.

V is TRBV7-6 and J is TRBJ2-2; maybe TRBD2 (7 bases). Germline CDR1 and CDR2: SGHVS and FNYEAQ. CDR3 length equals 15 residues. Deletions cut 1 base from V and 8 bases from J, with 14 bases between. The CDR3 loop is CASSLDPGGLGELFF. CDR3 nucleotide sequence: TGTGCCAGCAGCTTAGATCCCGGGGGGCTGGGGGAGCTGTTTTTT. Variable domain in full (rest from reference TRBV7-6 and TRBJ2-2): GAGVSQSPRYKVTKRGQDVALRCDPISGHVSLYWYRQALGQGPEFLTYFNYEAQQDKSGLPNDRFSAERPEGSISTLTIQRTEQRDSAMYRCASSLDPGGLGELFFGEGSRLTVL.

CDR3: CASSLTGTGGPREQYF. The DNA of the CDR3 is TGTGCCAGCAGCTTAACCGGGACTGGGGGACCACGCGAGCAGTACTTC. The chain links TRBV7-9 to TRBJ2-7; D might be TRBD2 (6 bases). The germline V and J ends were trimmed by 2 bases and 6 bases, with 20 bases remaining between them. The CDR3 consists of 16 residues. Per the germline V gene, CDR1 is SEHNR and CDR2 is FQNEAQ (reference sequence).

This rearrangement joins TRBV9 to TRBJ2-3, with TRBD1 matching 7 bases. After removal of 2 bases from V and 3 bases from J, the junction contained 3 bases not matched to a gene. Germline CDR1 reads SGDLS; CDR2 reads YYNGEE. The CDR3 extends over 14 amino acids. The CDR3 DNA follows: TGTGCCAGCAGCGTGCAGACAGGGACAGATACGCAGTATTTT. Protein product: CASSVQTGTDTQYF. The full variable domain, rest sourced from reference TRBV9 and TRBJ2-3, is DSGVTQTPKHLITATGQRVTLRCSPRSGDLSVYWYQQSLDQGLQFLIQYYNGEERAKGNILERFSAQQFPDLHSELNLSSLELGDSALYFCASSVQTGTDTQYFGPGTRLTVL.

This chain links TRBV10-3 with TRBJ2-3; 8 positions agree with TRBD1. V was pared by 0 bases and J by 5 bases, with 10 bases of the junction left unmatched. The CDR3 extends over 17 amino acids. Germline V gives CDR1 ENHRY, CDR2 SYGVKD. CDR3 residues: CAISESKQGAQRDTQYF. The CDR3 DNA follows: TGTGCCATCAGTGAGTCCAAGCAGGGGGCGCAAAGAGATACGCAGTATTTT.

This clone was seen only once. V is TRBV4-2 and J is TRBJ1-2; D might be TRBD1 (5 bases). This CDR3 region has 17 residues. Germline CDR1 is LGHNA and CDR2 is YNFKEQ. V was shortened by 1 base and J by 1 base, with 16 bases between the two germline ends. CDR3 residues: CASSQVGGGSSNYGYTF. CDR3 in DNA: TGTGCCAGCAGCCAAGTTGGTGGGGGAAGCAGTAACTATGGCTACACCTTC.

This chain joins TRBV4-1 and TRBJ1-6; D gene ambiguous. Germline V gives CDR1 MGHRA, CDR2 YSYEKL. This CDR3 has 14 residues. Trimming cost V 1 base and J 11 bases, with 12 bases left between them. This CDR3 is CASSQVRERAPLHF. In nucleotides, the CDR3 is TGCGCCAGCAGCCAAGTGAGGGAACGTGCACCCCTCCACTTT.

This chain links TRBV29-1 with TRBJ2-2; TRBD1 matches at 7 bases. CDR1 is SQVTM and CDR2 is ANQGSEA in the germline V gene. This CDR3 contains 14 residues. Unmatched junction bases numbered 2, after V lost 4 bases and J lost 0 bases. This CDR3 is CSVGQGANTGELFF. DNA of the CDR3: TGCAGCGTTGGCCAGGGGGCGAACACCGGGGAGCTGTTTTTT.

This clone has a handful of counts. The V and J genes are TRBV19 and TRBJ1-4; 8 bases map to TRBD1. There are 16 residues in the CDR3. The V gene end was trimmed by 6 bases and the J gene end by 2 bases; junction bases not matched to a gene: 8. CDR1 and CDR2 (germline): LNHDA, SQIVND (reference sequence). CDR3 region: CASSLRTGWTNEKLFF. Here the CDR3 DNA reads TGTGCCAGTAGCCTTCGGACAGGGTGGACTAATGAAAAACTGTTTTTT.

This clone has only one observation. This chain uses TRBV6-1 with TRBJ2-2, with 9 bases that match TRBD1. The CDR3 runs to 14 residues. Germline CDR1 is MNHNS and CDR2 is SASEGT. The junction had 4 bases not matched to a gene; V was cut back by 5 bases and J by 6 bases. The CDR3 coding sequence is TGTGCCAGCAGTAGAGGACAGGGGCCCGGGGAGCTGTTTTTT. It codes for CASSRGQGPGELFF.

Only one count was recorded for this clone. V usage is TRBV28 and J usage is TRBJ1-1, with 9 bases lining up with TRBD1. Unmatched junction bases numbered 11, after V lost 4 bases and J lost 5 bases. This CDR3 region has 16 residues. Looked up from germline, CDR1 is MDHEN and CDR2 is SYDVKM. This chain's CDR3 is CASSSGTGMSGTEAFF. The CDR3 DNA reads as TGTGCCAGCAGTTCTGGGACAGGGATGAGCGGAACTGAAGCTTTCTTT.

The chain couples TRBV5-6 to TRBJ2-2; D gene uncertain. Trimming took off 1 base at V and 4 bases at J, with 5 bases between the two ends. The CDR3 covers 13 residues. CDR1 and CDR2 (germline): SGHDT, YYEEEE. CDR3 residues: CASSLRITGELFF. Here the CDR3 DNA reads TGTGCCAGCAGCTTGCGCATCACCGGGGAGCTGTTTTTT.

CDR3 sequence reads: CAISDRTRVNTGELFF. The CDR3 nucleotides are TGTGCCATCAGTGATCGGACAAGGGTGAACACCGGGGAGCTGTTTTTT. The rearrangement uses TRBV10-3 and TRBJ2-2, with a tentative D call TRBD1 (5 bases). CDR3 length equals 16 residues. Germline CDR1 and CDR2: ENHRY and SYGVKD. V lost 3 bases and J lost 1, with 12 bases in between.

The V call is TRBV5-1, the J call TRBJ2-5; tentative D call: TRBD1 (6 bases). Germline V gives CDR1 SGHRS, CDR2 YFSETQ. The CDR3 runs to 14 residues. V lost 2 bases to trimming and J lost 2 bases, with 10 bases between them. The CDR3 DNA follows: TGCGCCAGCAGCTTCGGGACACAGCAAGAGACCCAGTACTTC. The encoded protein is CASSFGTQQETQYF.

This clone has a single count. The rearrangement links TRBV7-3 to TRBJ2-1; the match to TRBD1 covers 7 bases. Germline trimming cut 5 bases from V and 2 bases from J; bases unmatched to any gene: 9. This CDR3 region has 16 residues. CDR1 is SGHTA and CDR2 is FQGTGA in the germline V gene. The CDR3: CASSPRQGSPYNEQFF. For the CDR3, the DNA is TGTGCCAGCAGCCCTCGACAGGGAAGCCCCTACAATGAGCAGTTCTTC.

Only a few counts were recorded for this clone. The chain carries TRBV7-2 and TRBJ2-5; D gene unclear. Germline assignment: CDR1 SGHTA and CDR2 FQGNSA. Trimming shortened V by 6 bases and J by 5 bases, and 13 bases separated the two germline ends. The CDR3 has 13 residues. CDR3 region: CASSRGRRETQYF. The CDR3 region has the DNA TGTGCCAGCAGTCGTGGGCGGCGGGAGACCCAGTACTTC. The full variable domain, with the rest looked up from reference TRBV7-2 and TRBJ2-5, is GAGVSQSPSNKVTEKGKDVELRCDPISGHTALYWYRQSLGQGLEFLIYFQGNSAPDKSGLPSDRFSAERTGGSVSTLTIQRTQQEDSAVYLCASSRGRRETQYFGPGTRLLVL.